A selection of T cell receptor beta chains follows, all from one sample in a study of T cells in Graves' hyperthyroidism and ophthalmopathy. MiXCR, run by TCRdb on the multiplex PCR reads, gives a single entry per CDR3 protein. This sample carries 190,000 or so distinct CDR3 sequences, around 19% of them seen once, and the ten largest clones take over 35%. Sequencing was carried out using blood. These receptors were taken from a man aged 35-49 years with Graves' hyperthyroidism. Each CDR3 is given with its conserved first and last residue. A D gene is named only where the DNA matches it firmly. Size is omitted from some rows. Given values are once, few, many or a class for expanded clones.

V gene: TRBV29-1
D gene: .
CDR3 length: 13
J gene: TRBJ1-1
clone size: few
CDR3 protein: CSVYPGQNTEAFF
CDR3 DNA: TGCAGCGTCTATCCGGGACAGAACACTGAAGCTTTCTTT

V gene: TRBV7-2
D gene: TRBD2
CDR3 length: 16
J gene: TRBJ2-3
clone size: few
CDR3 protein: CASSDRLAGGQDTQYF
CDR3 DNA: TGTGCCAGCAGCGACAGACTAGCGGGGGGGCAAGATACGCAGTATTTT

V gene: TRBV2
D gene: .
CDR3 length: 13
J gene: TRBJ1-1
clone size: many
CDR3 protein: CASWGGMNTEAFF
CDR3 DNA: TGTGCCAGTTGGGGGGGGATGAACACTGAAGCTTTCTTT

V gene: TRBV20-1
D gene: .
CDR3 length: 12
J gene: TRBJ1-1
clone size: many
CDR3 protein: CSARAGNTEAFF
CDR3 DNA: TGCAGTGCTAGAGCCGGGAACACTGAAGCTTTCTTT

V gene: TRBV15
D gene: .
CDR3 length: 13
J gene: TRBJ2-2
clone size: .
CDR3 protein: CATSRGEGGELFF
CDR3 DNA: TGTGCCACCAGCAGGGGAGAAGGGGGGGAGCTGTTTTTT

V gene: TRBV20-1
D gene: .
CDR3 length: 13
J gene: TRBJ1-1
clone size: many
CDR3 protein: CSASPGADTEAFF
CDR3 DNA: TGCAGTGCTAGTCCGGGGGCAGACACTGAAGCTTTCTTT

V gene: TRBV4-2
D gene: .
CDR3 length: 14
J gene: TRBJ1-1
clone size: many
CDR3 protein: CASSQDVLGTEAFF
CDR3 DNA: TGTGCCAGCAGCCAAGACGTATTGGGGACTGAAGCTTTCTTT

V gene: TRBV20-1
D gene: TRBD2
CDR3 length: 16
J gene: TRBJ2-5
clone size: few
CDR3 protein: CSASLFGTIPQETQYF
CDR3 DNA: TGCAGTGCTAGTTTGTTTGGGACTATACCTCAAGAGACCCAGTACTTC

V gene: TRBV19
D gene: .
CDR3 length: 14
J gene: TRBJ2-3
clone size: few
CDR3 protein: CASSPTASTDTQYF
CDR3 DNA: TGTGCCAGTAGTCCCACGGCCAGCACAGATACGCAGTATTTT

V gene: TRBV5-1
D gene: .
CDR3 length: 14
J gene: TRBJ2-2
clone size: many
CDR3 protein: CASSSTQVGGELFF
CDR3 DNA: TGCGCCAGCAGCTCGACGCAGGTTGGCGGGGAGCTGTTTTTT

V gene: TRBV6-1
D gene: TRBD1
CDR3 length: 15
J gene: TRBJ1-4
clone size: .
CDR3 protein: CASSLRDRGDEKLFF
CDR3 DNA: TGTGCCAGCAGTCTCCGGGACAGGGGAGATGAAAAACTGTTTTTT

V gene: TRBV20-1
D gene: .
CDR3 length: 14
J gene: TRBJ2-7
clone size: many
CDR3 protein: CSARFARGFYEQYF
CDR3 DNA: TGCAGTGCTAGGTTCGCCAGGGGATTTTACGAGCAGTACTTC

V gene: TRBV6-1
D gene: TRBD1
CDR3 length: 14
J gene: TRBJ1-1
clone size: once
CDR3 protein: CASSRGQGFAEAFF
CDR3 DNA: TGTGCCAGCAGTCGAGGACAGGGTTTCGCTGAAGCTTTCTTT

V gene: TRBV5-8
D gene: .
CDR3 length: 13
J gene: TRBJ1-4
clone size: many
CDR3 protein: CASSFSSLEKLFF
CDR3 DNA: TGTGCCAGCAGCTTTTCATCGCTGGAAAAACTGTTTTTT

V gene: TRBV6-1
D gene: .
CDR3 length: 17
J gene: TRBJ1-5
clone size: many
CDR3 protein: CASSARIRQDLNQPQHF
CDR3 DNA: TGTGCCAGCAGTGCCCGAATTCGACAGGATTTAAATCAGCCCCAGCATTTT

V gene: TRBV6-1
D gene: .
CDR3 length: 13
J gene: TRBJ2-3
clone size: many
CDR3 protein: CASSEANTDTQYF
CDR3 DNA: TGTGCCAGCAGTGAAGCTAACACAGATACGCAGTATTTT

V gene: TRBV6-2/TRBV6-3
D gene: TRBD1
CDR3 length: 14
J gene: TRBJ2-7
clone size: many
CDR3 protein: CASSRHRGVYEQYF
CDR3 DNA: TGTGCCAGCAGTCGACACAGGGGCGTCTACGAGCAGTACTTC

V gene: TRBV20-1
D gene: TRBD2
CDR3 length: 14
J gene: TRBJ2-3
clone size: many
CDR3 protein: CSAREAGGTDTQYF
CDR3 DNA: TGCAGTGCTAGAGAAGCGGGGGGCACAGATACGCAGTATTTT

V gene: TRBV6-1
D gene: .
CDR3 length: 14
J gene: TRBJ2-3
clone size: many
CDR3 protein: CASRPGQSTDTQYF
CDR3 DNA: TGTGCCAGCAGACCGGGACAATCCACAGATACGCAGTATTTT

V gene: TRBV6-1
D gene: .
CDR3 length: 12
J gene: TRBJ1-1
clone size: many
CDR3 protein: CASSTQGTEAFF
CDR3 DNA: TGTGCCAGCAGTACACAGGGTACTGAAGCTTTCTTT

V gene: TRBV5-6
D gene: TRBD2
CDR3 length: 15
J gene: TRBJ2-7
clone size: .
CDR3 protein: CASSLAGRRVYEQYF
CDR3 DNA: TGTGCCAGCAGCTTAGCGGGACGGCGGGTCTACGAGCAGTACTTC

V gene: TRBV7-2
D gene: .
CDR3 length: 15
J gene: TRBJ2-2
clone size: .
CDR3 protein: CASSYSNLDAGELFF
CDR3 DNA: TGTGCCAGCAGTTACTCGAACCTAGATGCCGGGGAGCTGTTTTTT

V gene: TRBV7-2
D gene: .
CDR3 length: 19
J gene: TRBJ1-3
clone size: many
CDR3 protein: CASSLYAAGPSSSGNTIYF
CDR3 DNA: TGTGCCAGCAGCTTATATGCTGCGGGTCCCTCGAGCTCTGGAAACACCATATATTTT

V gene: TRBV18
D gene: .
CDR3 length: 16
J gene: TRBJ1-5
clone size: .
CDR3 protein: CASSPPGGRNDQPQHF
CDR3 DNA: TGTGCCAGCTCACCACCGGGGGGAAGGAACGATCAGCCCCAGCATTTT

V gene: TRBV6-1
D gene: TRBD1
CDR3 length: 17
J gene: TRBJ1-1
clone size: few
CDR3 protein: CASMSEDRGRQGTEAFF
CDR3 DNA: TGTGCCAGCATGTCTGAGGACAGGGGCCGACAAGGGACTGAAGCTTTCTTT

V gene: TRBV27
D gene: .
CDR3 length: 14
J gene: TRBJ2-3
clone size: .
CDR3 protein: CASSLNGGTDTQYF
CDR3 DNA: TGTGCCAGCAGTTTGAACGGCGGCACAGATACGCAGTATTTT

V gene: TRBV7-9
D gene: .
CDR3 length: 13
J gene: TRBJ2-1
clone size: many
CDR3 protein: CASSFYVNNEQFF
CDR3 DNA: TGTGCCAGCAGCTTTTACGTAAACAATGAGCAGTTCTTC

V gene: TRBV28
D gene: .
CDR3 length: 14
J gene: TRBJ1-5
clone size: many
CDR3 protein: CASSLGQGPQPQHF
CDR3 DNA: TGTGCCAGCAGTTTGGGGCAGGGGCCCCAGCCCCAGCATTTT

V gene: TRBV7-2
D gene: .
CDR3 length: 11
J gene: TRBJ2-3
clone size: many
CDR3 protein: CASSRADTQYF
CDR3 DNA: TGTGCCAGCAGCCGCGCAGATACGCAGTATTTT

V gene: TRBV6-2/TRBV6-3
D gene: .
CDR3 length: 14
J gene: TRBJ2-7
clone size: few
CDR3 protein: CASSYRGEIYEQYF
CDR3 DNA: TGTGCCAGCAGTTACAGGGGGGAGATCTACGAGCAGTACTTC

V gene: TRBV7-8
D gene: .
CDR3 length: 15
J gene: TRBJ1-5
clone size: .
CDR3 protein: CASSLPGGESLPQHF
CDR3 DNA: TGTGCCAGCAGCCTCCCGGGCGGGGAGTCGCTGCCCCAGCATTTT

V gene: TRBV6-1
D gene: TRBD1
CDR3 length: 15
J gene: TRBJ2-1
clone size: few
CDR3 protein: CASSWGRTGDHEQFF
CDR3 DNA: TGTGCCAGCAGCTGGGGCAGGACAGGGGACCATGAGCAGTTCTTC

V gene: TRBV2
D gene: TRBD1
CDR3 length: 14
J gene: TRBJ2-7
clone size: many
CDR3 protein: CASRGGTGGYEQYF
CDR3 DNA: TGTGCCAGCAGGGGCGGGACAGGGGGTTACGAGCAGTACTTC

V gene: TRBV12-3/TRBV12-4
D gene: .
CDR3 length: 14
J gene: TRBJ1-2
clone size: few
CDR3 protein: CASSLSAGGYGYTF
CDR3 DNA: TGTGCCAGCAGTTTATCCGCGGGGGGGTATGGCTACACCTTC

V gene: TRBV5-8
D gene: TRBD2
CDR3 length: 19
J gene: TRBJ2-5
clone size: .
CDR3 protein: CASSPPTHSGGRTQETQYF
CDR3 DNA: TGTGCCAGCAGCCCGCCTACCCATAGCGGGGGGAGGACCCAAGAGACCCAGTACTTC

V gene: TRBV15
D gene: .
CDR3 length: 15
J gene: TRBJ2-3
clone size: many
CDR3 protein: CATRDRVGSTDTQYF
CDR3 DNA: TGTGCCACCAGAGATAGGGTAGGAAGCACAGATACGCAGTATTTT

V gene: TRBV13
D gene: .
CDR3 length: 12
J gene: TRBJ2-3
clone size: many
CDR3 protein: CARGRPPYTQYF
CDR3 DNA: TGTGCCCGGGGGCGACCCCCCTATACGCAGTATTTT

V gene: TRBV28
D gene: .
CDR3 length: 15
J gene: TRBJ2-1
clone size: many
CDR3 protein: CASSPNLSSYNEQFF
CDR3 DNA: TGTGCCAGCAGTCCCAACTTGAGCTCCTACAATGAGCAGTTCTTC

V gene: TRBV2
D gene: .
CDR3 length: 15
J gene: TRBJ2-3
clone size: .
CDR3 protein: CASSFLGGDTDTQYF
CDR3 DNA: TGTGCCAGCAGCTTCCTTGGCGGGGACACAGATACGCAGTATTTT